The next 23 T cell receptor beta chains were all read from a single sample in a study of blood T cell repertoires in COVID-19. Here immunoSEQ multiplex PCR was the method, and the copy in TCRdb shows in-frame clones only, minus some. The data show a few hundred thousand clones, around four fifths seen once. The sample consisted of peripheral blood. These receptors all stem from a woman aged 80 or over with COVID-19, enrolled during active disease.

The chain links TRBV5-1 to TRBJ2-1; 8 bases map to TRBD1. CDR1 is SGHRS and CDR2 is YFSETQ in the germline V gene. CDR3 size: 15 residues. V trimming: 4 bases; J trimming: 7 bases; junction bases outside the gene matches: 10. CDR3 sequence reads: CASSEQGVGYNEQFF. The CDR3 nucleotides are TGCGCCAGCAGCGAACAGGGGGTGGGGTATAATGAGCAGTTCTTC.

The CDR3 region has the DNA TGTGCCACCCAACCCGGGACAGTCAACAATGAGCAGTTCTTC. Translated: CATQPGTVNNEQFF. The rearrangement joins TRBV24-1 to TRBJ2-1; the match to TRBD1 covers 7 bases. The CDR3 has 14 residues. After removal of 9 bases from V and 5 bases from J, the junction contained 9 bases not matched to a gene. CDR1 is KGHDR and CDR2 is SFDVKD in the germline V gene.

The CDR3: CASSQSTSTDTQYF. CDR3 DNA sequence: TGTGCCAGCAGTCAATCGACTAGCACAGATACGCAGTATTTT. This chain uses TRBV5-5 with TRBJ2-3; no firm D call. V was clipped by 5 bases and J by 0 bases, with 10 bases between them. The germline gives CDR1 SGHKS, CDR2 YYEKEE (reference sequence). There are 14 residues in the CDR3. The complete variable domain, with remaining parts taken from reference TRBV5-5 and TRBJ2-3, reads DAGVTQSPTHLIKTRGQQVTLRCSPISGHKSVSWYQQVLGQGPQFIFQYYEKEERGRGNFPDRFSARQFPNYSSELNVNALLLGDSALYLCASSQSTSTDTQYFGPGTRLTVL.

CDR3 coding DNA: TGCAGTGCTGTTAGACAAGAGACCCAGTACTTC. Residues: CSAVRQETQYF. This chain links TRBV20-1 with TRBJ2-5; D unresolved. The CDR3 extends over 11 amino acids. V lost 5 bases and J lost 2, with 6 bases in between. In germline, CDR1 is DFQATT, CDR2 SNEGSKA (reference sequence).

This chain links TRBV4-2 with TRBJ1-2, with a weak D call TRBD1 (6 bases). The CDR3 loop spans 18 amino acids. Germline V gives CDR1 LGHNA, CDR2 YNFKEQ. Trimming stripped 0 bases from V and 0 bases from J, with 17 bases between. The CDR3 loop reads CASSQDLPAGATNYGYTF. In DNA form, the CDR3 reads TGTGCCAGCAGCCAAGACCTCCCCGCAGGGGCTACTAACTATGGCTACACCTTC.

This clone came up once. This chain joins TRBV18 and TRBJ1-1; D not certain. The germline V and J ends were trimmed by 8 bases and 6 bases, with 16 bases remaining between them. CDR1 and CDR2 from the germline V gene are KGHSH and LQKENI. CDR3 length: 13 residues. CDR3 amino acids: CASGGPKGAEAFF. The CDR3 region has the DNA TGTGCCAGCGGCGGGCCGAAAGGCGCTGAAGCTTTCTTT. The full variable domain, with the rest looked up from reference TRBV18 and TRBJ1-1, is NAGVMQNPRHLVRRRGQEARLRCSPMKGHSHVYWYRQLPEEGLKFMVYLQKENIIDESGMPKERFSAEFPKEGPSILRIQQVVRGDSAAYFCASGGPKGAEAFFGQGTRLTVV.

This clone showed up just a few times. The rearrangement uses TRBV30 and TRBJ2-2; D is undetermined. CDR3 length: 14 residues. Germline V gives CDR1 GTSNPN, CDR2 SVGIG (reference sequence). Trimming removed 5 bases at V and 6 bases at J, with 16 bases between. The chain's CDR3 is CAWQKQWVSGELFF. The CDR3 region has the DNA TGTGCCTGGCAGAAACAGTGGGTATCCGGGGAGCTGTTTTTT.

Points on this clone: The identical CDR3 is also encoded by other nucleotide sequences in the sample. This sequence joins TRBV5-1 and TRBJ1-5; 7 positions agree with TRBD1. Germline CDR1 SGHRS, CDR2 YFSETQ. Germline trimming cut 2 bases from V and 7 bases from J; bases unmatched to any gene: 9. This CDR3 contains 15 residues. The CDR3 coding sequence is TGCGCCAGCAGCTTAGGAGACAGGGAGGAACAGCCCCAGCATTTT. Protein sequence: CASSLGDREEQPQHF.

The chain is built from TRBV4-1 and TRBJ1-3, with 7 bases lining up with TRBD1. Germline trimming cut 6 bases from V and 0 bases from J; bases unmatched to any gene: 8. Germline CDR1 is MGHRA and CDR2 is YSYEKL. This CDR3 comprises 16 residues. CDR3 bases: TGCGCCAGCAGACAAACAGGGGAGATCTCTGGAAACACCATATATTTT. Translating it yields CASRQTGEISGNTIYF.

The rearrangement joins TRBV29-1 to TRBJ1-1; D uncertain. Germline loops: CDR1 SQVTM, CDR2 ANQGSEA. This CDR3 is built from 15 residues. The ends were cut back, 6 bases at V and 0 bases at J, with 17 bases in the middle. The DNA for the CDR3 is TGCAGCGTCCCTCCGGGTGGCGGTATGAACACTGAAGCTTTCTTT. Protein sequence: CSVPPGGGMNTEAFF. Together with reference TRBV29-1 and TRBJ1-1, the CDR3 gives the full variable domain: SAVISQKPSRDICQRGTSLTIQCQVDSQVTMMFWYRQQPGQSLTLIATANQGSEATYESGFVIDKFPISRPNLTFSTLTVSNMSPEDSSIYLCSVPPGGGMNTEAFFGQGTRLTVV.

J is TRBJ2-2 and V is TRBV7-2, with TRBD2 matching over 7 bases. CDR3 length: 14 residues. V lost 7 bases and J lost 4; bases outside the gene matches: 6. Germline V gives CDR1 SGHTA, CDR2 FQGNSA. The CDR3: CASKVGGSTGELFF. In nucleotides, the CDR3 is TGTGCCAGCAAAGTGGGAGGGAGCACCGGGGAGCTGTTTTTT.

The J gene is TRBJ1-1, the V gene TRBV6-1; maybe TRBD1 (5 bases). CDR3 length: 13 residues. Deletions cut 2 bases from V and 3 bases from J, with 7 bases between. Germline CDR1 is MNHNS and CDR2 is SASEGT. The CDR3 is CASSELGHTEAFF. For the CDR3, the DNA is TGTGCCAGCAGTGAATTGGGGCACACTGAAGCTTTCTTT.

The chain uses TRBV3-1 (or the pseudogene TRBV3-2) and TRBJ2-7; D ambiguous. With 1 base removed from V and 9 bases from J, the gap between germline ends came to 10 bases. The CDR3 loop spans 12 amino acids. Germline V CDR1 and CDR2: LGHDT, YNNKEL (reference sequence). CDR3 residues: CASSQVSVVQYF. As DNA, the CDR3 is TGTGCCAGCAGCCAAGTTTCAGTCGTGCAGTACTTC.

The gene calls are TRBV3-1 (or the pseudogene TRBV3-2) and TRBJ1-1, with D unresolved. CDR1 and CDR2 (germline): LGHDT, YNNKEL (reference sequence). CDR3 length: 13 amino acids. V was clipped by 5 bases and J by 3 bases, with 10 bases between them. The CDR3 DNA follows: TGTGCCAGCAGCACCCACTCGGACACTGAAGCTTTCTTT. Encoded protein: CASSTHSDTEAFF.

This clone was detected only once. Written as DNA, the CDR3 is TGTGCCAGCAGCCCGAATACCGGGCCCCGAGGGAGGTTTGGCTACACCTTC. Its protein is CASSPNTGPRGRFGYTF. This chain joins TRBV3-1 (or the pseudogene TRBV3-2) and TRBJ1-2, with D uncertain. Germline lookup yields CDR1 LGHDT and CDR2 YNNKEL (reference sequence). This CDR3 spans 17 amino acids. Trimming stripped 4 bases from V and 7 bases from J, with 25 bases between.

This clone was detected once. This chain links TRBV3-1 (or the pseudogene TRBV3-2) with TRBJ1-2; 7 bases are a match to TRBD1. The CDR3 spans 15 residues. J was trimmed by 4 bases and V by 4 bases; bases with no gene match: 9. Germline lookup yields CDR1 LGHDT and CDR2 YNNKEL (reference sequence). The CDR3: CASSLQGTAPYGYTF. The CDR3 nucleotides are TGTGCCAGCAGCCTCCAGGGGACAGCGCCCTATGGCTACACCTTC.

The chain employs TRBV11-1 and TRBJ2-5, with D possibly being TRBD2 (6 bases). From germline, CDR1 is SGHAT and CDR2 FQDESV (reference sequence). There are 14 residues in the CDR3. Trimming stripped 5 bases from V and 5 bases from J, with 15 bases between. CDR3 nucleotides: TGTGCCAGCAGCACTAACCCAAGCGGGGAGACCCAGTACTTC. Translation: CASSTNPSGETQYF.

The chain combines TRBV3-1 (or the pseudogene TRBV3-2) with TRBJ2-3; D unresolved. V was cut by 5 bases and J by 6 bases, with 6 bases left in between. Germline CDR1 and CDR2: LGHDT and YNNKEL (reference sequence). The CDR3 is made up of 11 amino acids. The CDR3 DNA reads as TGTGCCAGCAGCGCTCAGGATACGCAGTATTTT. Translated: CASSAQDTQYF.

CDR3 nucleotide sequence: TGTGCCAGCAGCTTAGTTCCAGGGGGGAACTATGGCTACACCTTC. Translating gives CASSLVPGGNYGYTF. This chain connects TRBV7-2 to TRBJ1-2, with 7 nucleotides matching TRBD1. From germline, CDR1 is SGHTA and CDR2 FQGNSA. Trimming removed 1 base from V and 2 bases from J; junction bases left unmatched: 4. There are 15 residues in the CDR3.

The rearrangement links TRBV6-4 to TRBJ2-7; 10 nucleotides align to TRBD1. The CDR3 is made up of 17 amino acids. CDR1 and CDR2 from the germline V gene are MRHNA and SNTAGT. J gave up 4 bases and V 6 bases, and 15 bases lay outside the gene matches. CDR3 DNA sequence: TGTGCCAGCAGCGCCGGGGACAGGGGATTTAACGATTACGAGCAGTACGTC. This gives the protein CASSAGDRGFNDYEQYV.

The chain links TRBV15 to TRBJ1-6, with D hard to call. The V gene lost 0 bases and the J gene lost 14 bases, with 11 bases spanning the gap. This CDR3 has 13 amino acids. From germline, CDR1 is LNHNV and CDR2 YYDKDF (reference sequence). CDR3 sequence: CATSRELYGALHF. CDR3 sequence (DNA): TGTGCCACCAGCAGAGAGCTTTACGGGGCCCTCCACTTT.

The chain links TRBV5-5 to TRBJ1-6; TRBD1 matches at 9 bases. Germline V gene sequence: CDR1 SGHKS, CDR2 YYEKEE (reference sequence). V was pared by 5 bases and J by 5 bases, with 5 bases of the junction left unmatched. CDR3 length: 15 amino acids. The CDR3 loop is CASRSRDRDNSPLHF. The CDR3 nucleotides read TGTGCCAGCAGGTCCCGGGACAGGGATAATTCACCCCTCCACTTT.

The V call is TRBV19, the J call TRBJ1-2; the D is unclear. The V and J ends lost 4 bases and 0 bases respectively, with 9 bases between them. CDR3 length: 14 amino acids. Germline V lookup: CDR1 LNHDA, CDR2 SQIVND (reference sequence). DNA of the CDR3: TGTGCCAGTAGTACGAAGGGAGCTAACTATGGCTACACCTTC. It yields the protein CASSTKGANYGYTF.